The clone carrying this T cell receptor beta chain was seen a single time. Its specificity is not known. The data stem from a study of CD8 T cells in Susac syndrome. Study at large: Among the Susac syndrome patients sequenced, over five had active disease and roughly eight were in remission.

The germline CDR1 and CDR2 sequences are DFQATT and SNEGSKA (reference sequence). Trimming left V 1 base short and J 5 bases short, with 26 bases between. CDR3 length equals 18 residues. After extraction with the RNeasy kit, roughly 0.45 to 1 ug of the RNA was reverse transcribed using random hexamers. Coverage of TCR beta CDR3 amplification by immunoSEQ multiplex PCR extended to 54 Vbeta and 13 Jbeta. Each CDR3 protein gets one entry after TCRdb re-called the immunoSEQ multiplex PCR reads with MiXCR. Of approximately 83,000 distinct CDR3 sequences listed, around 94% are singletons. Study findings and constraints: The authors found approximately 15 Susac-specific public clones in total CD8+ repertoires and roughly five in CD8+ TEMRA repertoires. As the study acknowledged, the number of individuals who were part of its TCR sequencing and HLA analysis was relatively small.

V and J are TRBV20-1 and TRBJ1-1; a possible D gene is TRBD1 (5 bases). The source of this sequence is a human donor with Susac syndrome. The sequenced material came from CD8+ T cells from PBMCs. The CDR3 coding sequence is TGCAGTGCTAGAGGGCTACCCCTCAAAGGAGGGGACGGTACTGAAGCTTTCTTT. It codes for CSARGLPLKGGDGTEAFF.